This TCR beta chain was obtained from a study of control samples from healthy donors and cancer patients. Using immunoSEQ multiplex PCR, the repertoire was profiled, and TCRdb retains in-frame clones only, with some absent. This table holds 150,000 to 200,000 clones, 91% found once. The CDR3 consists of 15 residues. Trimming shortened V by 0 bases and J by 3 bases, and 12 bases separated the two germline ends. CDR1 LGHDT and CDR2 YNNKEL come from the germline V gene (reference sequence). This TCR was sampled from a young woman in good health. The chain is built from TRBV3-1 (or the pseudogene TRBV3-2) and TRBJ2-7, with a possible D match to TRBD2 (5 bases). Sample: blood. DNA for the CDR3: TGTGCCAGCAGCCAAGAGGAGGTTAGCGTCTACGAGCAGTACTTC. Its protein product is CASSQEEVSVYEQYF.